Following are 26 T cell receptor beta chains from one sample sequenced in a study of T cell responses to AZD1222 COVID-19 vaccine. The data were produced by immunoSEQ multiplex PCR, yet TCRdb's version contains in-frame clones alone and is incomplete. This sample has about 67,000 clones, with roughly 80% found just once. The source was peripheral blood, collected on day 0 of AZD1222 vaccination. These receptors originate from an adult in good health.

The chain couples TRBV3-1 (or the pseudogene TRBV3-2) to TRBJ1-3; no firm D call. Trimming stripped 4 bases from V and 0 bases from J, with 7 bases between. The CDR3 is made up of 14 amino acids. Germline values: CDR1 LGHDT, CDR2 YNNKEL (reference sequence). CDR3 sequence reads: CASSPTGSGNTIYF. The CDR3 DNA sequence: TGTGCCAGCAGCCCGACCGGCTCTGGAAACACCATATATTTT.

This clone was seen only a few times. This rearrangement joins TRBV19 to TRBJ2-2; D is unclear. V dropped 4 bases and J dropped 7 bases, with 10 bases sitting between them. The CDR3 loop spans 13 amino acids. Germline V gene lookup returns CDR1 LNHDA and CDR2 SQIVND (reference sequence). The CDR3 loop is CASSTVSGGELFF. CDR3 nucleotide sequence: TGTGCCAGTAGTACTGTCTCAGGCGGGGAGCTGTTTTTT.

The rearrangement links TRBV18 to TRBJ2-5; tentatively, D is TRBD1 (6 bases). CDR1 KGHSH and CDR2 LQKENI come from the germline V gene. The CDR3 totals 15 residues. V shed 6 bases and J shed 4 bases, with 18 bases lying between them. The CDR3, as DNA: TGTGCCAGCTCCCGGGGAACAGGGATAAGAGAGACCCAGTACTTC. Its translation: CASSRGTGIRETQYF.

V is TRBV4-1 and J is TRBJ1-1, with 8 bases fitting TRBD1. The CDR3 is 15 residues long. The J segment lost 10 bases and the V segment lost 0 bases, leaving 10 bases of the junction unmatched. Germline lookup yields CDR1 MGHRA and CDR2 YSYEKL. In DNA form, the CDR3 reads TGCGCCAGCAGCCAAGAATTCGCAGGGGGCGTGGGAGCTTTCTTT. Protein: CASSQEFAGGVGAFF.

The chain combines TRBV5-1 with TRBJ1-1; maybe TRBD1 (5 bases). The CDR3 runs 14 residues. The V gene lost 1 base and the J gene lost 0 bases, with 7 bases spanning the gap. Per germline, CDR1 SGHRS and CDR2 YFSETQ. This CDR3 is CASSLWGVNTEAFF. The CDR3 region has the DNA TGCGCCAGCAGCTTGTGGGGGGTGAACACTGAAGCTTTCTTT.

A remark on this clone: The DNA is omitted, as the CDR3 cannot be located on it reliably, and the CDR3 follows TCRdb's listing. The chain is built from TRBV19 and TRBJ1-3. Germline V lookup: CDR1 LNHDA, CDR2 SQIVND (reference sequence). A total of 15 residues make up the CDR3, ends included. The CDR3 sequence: CASRAGRNSGNTIYF.

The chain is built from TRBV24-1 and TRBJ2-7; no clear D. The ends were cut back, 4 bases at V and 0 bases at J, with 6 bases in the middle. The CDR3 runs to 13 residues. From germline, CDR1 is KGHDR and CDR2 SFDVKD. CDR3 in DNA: TGTGCCACCAGTGAGTCCTCCTCCTACGAGCAGTACTTC. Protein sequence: CATSESSSYEQYF.

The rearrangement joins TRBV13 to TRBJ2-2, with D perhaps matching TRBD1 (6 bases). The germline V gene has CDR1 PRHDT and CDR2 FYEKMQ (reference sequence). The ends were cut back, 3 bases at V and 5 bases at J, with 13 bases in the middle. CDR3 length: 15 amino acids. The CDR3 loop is CASSFPQGVTGELFF. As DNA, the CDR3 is TGTGCCAGCAGCTTCCCACAGGGAGTAACCGGGGAGCTGTTTTTT.

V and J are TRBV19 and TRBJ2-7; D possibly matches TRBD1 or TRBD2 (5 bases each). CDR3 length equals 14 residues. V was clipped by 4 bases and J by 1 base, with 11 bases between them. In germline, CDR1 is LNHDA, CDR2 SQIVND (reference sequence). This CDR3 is CASSKRDGSYEQYF. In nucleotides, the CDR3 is TGTGCCAGTAGTAAAAGGGACGGATCCTACGAGCAGTACTTC. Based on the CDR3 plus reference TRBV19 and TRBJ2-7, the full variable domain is DGGITQSPKYLFRKEGQNVTLSCEQNLNHDAMYWYRQDPGQGLRLIYYSQIVNDFQKGDIAEGYSVSREKKESFPLTVTSAQKNPTAFYLCASSKRDGSYEQYFGPGTRLTVT.

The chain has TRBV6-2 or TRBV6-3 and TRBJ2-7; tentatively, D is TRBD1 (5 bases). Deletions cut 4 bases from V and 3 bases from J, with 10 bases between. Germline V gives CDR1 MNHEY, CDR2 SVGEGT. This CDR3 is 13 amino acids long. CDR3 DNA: TGTGCCAGCAGTTTTGGGGCACTCTACGAGCAGTACTTC. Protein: CASSFGALYEQYF.

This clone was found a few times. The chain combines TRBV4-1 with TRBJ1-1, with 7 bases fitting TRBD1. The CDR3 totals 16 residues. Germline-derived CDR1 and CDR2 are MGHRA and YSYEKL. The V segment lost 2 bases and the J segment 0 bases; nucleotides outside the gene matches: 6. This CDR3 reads CASSQPRQGVNTEAFF. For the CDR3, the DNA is TGCGCCAGCAGCCAACCTCGACAGGGCGTGAACACTGAAGCTTTCTTT.

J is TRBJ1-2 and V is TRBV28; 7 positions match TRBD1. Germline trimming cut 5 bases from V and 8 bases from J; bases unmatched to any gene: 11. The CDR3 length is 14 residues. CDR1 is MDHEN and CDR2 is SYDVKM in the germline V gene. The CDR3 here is CASSPPTGMDGYTF. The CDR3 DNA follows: TGTGCCAGCAGTCCTCCGACAGGGATGGACGGCTACACCTTC.

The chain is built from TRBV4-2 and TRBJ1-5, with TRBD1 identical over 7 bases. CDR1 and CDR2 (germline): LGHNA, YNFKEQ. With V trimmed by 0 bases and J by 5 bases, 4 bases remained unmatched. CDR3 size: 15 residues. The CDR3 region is CASSQDKGAYQPQHF. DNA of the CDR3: TGTGCCAGCAGCCAAGATAAGGGGGCCTATCAGCCCCAGCATTTT.

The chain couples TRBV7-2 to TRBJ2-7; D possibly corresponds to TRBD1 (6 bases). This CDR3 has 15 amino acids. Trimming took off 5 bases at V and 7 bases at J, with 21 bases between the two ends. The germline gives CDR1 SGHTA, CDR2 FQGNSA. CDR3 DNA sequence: TGTGCCAGCAGCCCCTCCCAGGGGCACGTCGGGGAGCAGTACTTC. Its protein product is CASSPSQGHVGEQYF.

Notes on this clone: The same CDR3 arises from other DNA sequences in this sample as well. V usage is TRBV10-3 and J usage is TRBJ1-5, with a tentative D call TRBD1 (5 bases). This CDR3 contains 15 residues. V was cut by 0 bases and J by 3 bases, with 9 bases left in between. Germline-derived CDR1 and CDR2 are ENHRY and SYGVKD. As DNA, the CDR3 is TGTGCCATCAGTGAGTCGTCAGGGTCCAATCAGCCCCAGCATTTT. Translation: CAISESSGSNQPQHF.

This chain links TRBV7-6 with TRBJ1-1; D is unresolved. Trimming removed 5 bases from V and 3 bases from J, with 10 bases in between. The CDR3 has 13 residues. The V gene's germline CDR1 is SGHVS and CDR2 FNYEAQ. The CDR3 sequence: CASSPVGDTEAFF. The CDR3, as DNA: TGTGCCAGCAGCCCCGTCGGGGACACTGAAGCTTTCTTT.

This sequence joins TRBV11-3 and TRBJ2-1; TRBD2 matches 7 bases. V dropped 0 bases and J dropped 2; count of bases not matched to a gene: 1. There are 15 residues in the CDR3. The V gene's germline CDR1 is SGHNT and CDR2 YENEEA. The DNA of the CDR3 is TGTGCCAGCAGCTTAGAGGGAGGGCCCTACAATGAGCAGTTCTTC. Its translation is CASSLEGGPYNEQFF.

CDR3 residues: CASRYAGQGTYEQYF. In nucleotides, the CDR3 is TGTGCCAGCAGATACGCCGGGCAGGGCACCTACGAGCAGTACTTC. V and J are TRBV27 and TRBJ2-7; TRBD1 might be the D (5 bases). The CDR3 runs 15 residues. V lost 6 bases to trimming and J lost 2 bases, with 17 bases between them. Germline V lookup: CDR1 MNHEY, CDR2 SMNVEV (reference sequence).

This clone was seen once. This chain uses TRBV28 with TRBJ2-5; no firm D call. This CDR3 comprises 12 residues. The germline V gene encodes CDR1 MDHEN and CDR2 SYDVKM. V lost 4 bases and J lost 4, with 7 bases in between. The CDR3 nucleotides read TGTGCCAGCAGTTCCTATCGAGAGACCCAGTACTTC. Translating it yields CASSSYRETQYF.

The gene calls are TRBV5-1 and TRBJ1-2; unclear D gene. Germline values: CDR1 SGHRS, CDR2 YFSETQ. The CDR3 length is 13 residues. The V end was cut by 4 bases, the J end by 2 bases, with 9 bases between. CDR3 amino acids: CASSHSKNYGYTF. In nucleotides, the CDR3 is TGCGCCAGCAGCCACTCAAAGAACTATGGCTACACCTTC.

The CDR3 DNA reads as TGCGCCAGCAGCCAGGTCGGGTTCACTGAAGCTTTCTTT. Translating it yields CASSQVGFTEAFF. This chain connects TRBV10-1 to TRBJ1-1; D unresolved. CDR1 WNHNN and CDR2 SYGVQD come from the germline V gene (reference sequence). CDR3 length equals 13 residues. V lost 6 bases and J lost 4, with 12 bases in between.

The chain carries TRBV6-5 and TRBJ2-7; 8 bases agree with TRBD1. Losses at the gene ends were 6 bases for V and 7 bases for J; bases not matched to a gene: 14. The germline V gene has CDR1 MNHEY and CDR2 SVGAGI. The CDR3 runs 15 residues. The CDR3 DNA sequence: TGTGCCAGCAGGCCTCGCCAGGGGGCGCGTTGGGAGCAGTACTTC. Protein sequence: CASRPRQGARWEQYF.

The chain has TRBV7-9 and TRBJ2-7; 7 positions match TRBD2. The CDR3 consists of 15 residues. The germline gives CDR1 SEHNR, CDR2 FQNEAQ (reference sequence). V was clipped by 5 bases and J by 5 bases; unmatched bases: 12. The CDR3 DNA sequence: TGTGCCAGCAGCCCTGTAAGCGGGATTCCCGACGAGCAGTACTTC. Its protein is CASSPVSGIPDEQYF.

The CDR3 sequence is CSVSHRDVQGNEKLFF. In DNA form, the CDR3 reads TGCAGCGTTTCGCACAGGGACGTCCAGGGTAATGAAAAACTGTTTTTT. J is TRBJ1-4 and V is TRBV29-1; D is perhaps TRBD1 (6 bases). The CDR3 is made up of 16 amino acids. V dropped 5 bases and J dropped 4 bases, with 20 bases sitting between them. Germline V gene lookup returns CDR1 SQVTM and CDR2 ANQGSEA.

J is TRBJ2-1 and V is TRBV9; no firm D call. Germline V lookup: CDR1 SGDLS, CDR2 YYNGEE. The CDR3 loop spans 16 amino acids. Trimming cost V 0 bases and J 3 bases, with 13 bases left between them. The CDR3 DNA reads TGTGCCAGCAGCGTAGAGGGTGAGGCGATCTACAATGAGCAGTTCTTC. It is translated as CASSVEGEAIYNEQFF. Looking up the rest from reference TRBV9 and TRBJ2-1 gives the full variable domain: DSGVTQTPKHLITATGQRVTLRCSPRSGDLSVYWYQQSLDQGLQFLIQYYNGEERAKGNILERFSAQQFPDLHSELNLSSLELGDSALYFCASSVEGEAIYNEQFFGPGTRLTVL.

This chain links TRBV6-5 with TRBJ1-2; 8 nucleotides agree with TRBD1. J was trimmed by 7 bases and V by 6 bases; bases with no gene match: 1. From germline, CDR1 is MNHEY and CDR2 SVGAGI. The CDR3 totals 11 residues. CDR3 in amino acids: CASRQGGGYTF. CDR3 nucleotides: TGTGCCAGCAGACAGGGGGGTGGCTACACCTTC.